These T cell receptor beta chains were read from a single sample in a study of glioma-infiltrating T cells after dendritic cell vaccination. Assay: immunoSEQ multiplex PCR; the TCRdb copy retains only in-frame clones and omits some. In the table there are 99,000 or so clones, approximately 80% of which are singletons. The sample was blood, taken after dendritic cell vaccination. These receptors came from a human donor with glioblastoma. Both conserved end residues are part of each CDR3. Size is stated for part of the rows, as once, few or many counts, or as a class when the clone is expanded.

TRBJ1-1 | - | TRBV6-5 | CASRSGTYSTEAFF
TRBJ2-2 | - | TRBV7-2 | CASSQGGYTGELFF
TRBJ1-2 | few | TRBV4-2 | CASSQEDREYYGYTF
TRBJ1-3 | - | TRBV9 | CASSVVTGTGGTGNTIYF
TRBJ2-2 | - | TRBV10-3 | CAIRGQPHHNTGELFF
TRBJ2-7 | - | TRBV27 | CASSPGLGSARQYF
TRBJ2-7 | - | TRBV7-9 | CASSLDNRYEQYF
TRBJ2-1 | few | TRBV27 | CASSSIQGSGNEQFF
TRBJ2-7 | - | TRBV15 | CATSRGAGPYEQYF
TRBJ1-2 | - | TRBV18 | CASSPGQGLYGYTF
TRBJ1-5 | - | TRBV6-6 | CASSPGTGGIQPQHF
TRBJ1-4 | - | TRBV7-9 | CASSFFPERQKLFF
TRBJ2-7 | few | TRBV2 | CASSETGYEQYF
TRBJ2-2 | - | TRBV13 | CASSRLAGDLTGELFF
TRBJ2-5 | - | TRBV28 | CASTGTSFDF
TRBJ1-1 | once | TRBV2 | CASSRRRDTEAFF
TRBJ2-1 | - | TRBV6-1 | CASSAVGSSYNEQFF